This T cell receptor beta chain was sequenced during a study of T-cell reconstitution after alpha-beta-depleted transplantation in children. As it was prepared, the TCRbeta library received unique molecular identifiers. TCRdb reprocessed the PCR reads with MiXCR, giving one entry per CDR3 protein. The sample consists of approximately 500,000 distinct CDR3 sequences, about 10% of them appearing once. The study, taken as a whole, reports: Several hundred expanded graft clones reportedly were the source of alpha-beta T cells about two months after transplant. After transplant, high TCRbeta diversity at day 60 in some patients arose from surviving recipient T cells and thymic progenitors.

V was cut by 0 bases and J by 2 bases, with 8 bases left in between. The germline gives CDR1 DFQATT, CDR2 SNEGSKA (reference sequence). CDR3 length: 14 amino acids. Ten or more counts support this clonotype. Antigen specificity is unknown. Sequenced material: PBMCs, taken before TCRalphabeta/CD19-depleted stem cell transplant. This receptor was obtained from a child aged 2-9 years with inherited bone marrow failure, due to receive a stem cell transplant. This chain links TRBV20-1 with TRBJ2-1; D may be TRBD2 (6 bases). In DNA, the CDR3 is TGCAGTGCTAGAGATCGCGGGACCTACAATGAGCAGTTCTTC. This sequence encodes CSARDRGTYNEQFF.